This T cell receptor (beta chain) was sequenced for a study of blood T cell repertoires in COVID-19. The wider study: The United States, Italy and Spain supplied acute and convalescent COVID-19 samples.

Trimming removed 1 base at V and 0 bases at J, with 6 bases between. The germline V gene has CDR1 LGHNA and CDR2 YNFKEQ. CDR3 length equals 15 residues. Per the original data handling: Estimates of nucleated cell counts were drawn from the amplification of reference gene primers. Produced via immunoSEQ multiplex PCR; TCRdb's table is partial and in-frame only. For V, J and clone size, that table is used; D and trimming come from the DNA. The sample holds approximately 89,000 clones; 75% to 85% are singletons and the top ten take roughly a quarter. The TCR comes from a man between 65 and 85 years old with acute or convalescent COVID-19. Sequenced sample: peripheral blood. The gene calls are TRBV4-2 and TRBJ1-4; perhaps TRBD1 as D (5 bases). The DNA of the CDR3 is TGTGCCAGCAGCCAAGCGACAGCAACTAATGAAAAACTGTTTTTT. It yields the protein CASSQATATNEKLFF.